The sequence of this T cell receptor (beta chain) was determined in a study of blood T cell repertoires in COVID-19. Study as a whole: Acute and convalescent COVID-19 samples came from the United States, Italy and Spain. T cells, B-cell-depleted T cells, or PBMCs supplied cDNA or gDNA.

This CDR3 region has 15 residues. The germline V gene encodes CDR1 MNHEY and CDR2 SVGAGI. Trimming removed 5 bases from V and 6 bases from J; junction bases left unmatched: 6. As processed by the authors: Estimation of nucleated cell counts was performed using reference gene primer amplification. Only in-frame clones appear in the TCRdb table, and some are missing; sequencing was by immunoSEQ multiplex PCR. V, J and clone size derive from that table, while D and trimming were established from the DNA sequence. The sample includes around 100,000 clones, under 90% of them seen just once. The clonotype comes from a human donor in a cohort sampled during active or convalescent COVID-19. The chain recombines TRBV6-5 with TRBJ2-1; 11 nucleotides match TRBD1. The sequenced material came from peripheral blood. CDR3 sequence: CASSPRTGGRNEQFF. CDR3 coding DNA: TGTGCCAGCAGTCCCCGGACAGGGGGCCGCAATGAGCAGTTCTTC.